These 16 T cell receptor beta chains were sequenced from one sample in a study of cytotoxic CD8 clonotypes in ibrutinib-treated CLL. Clones were sequenced by immunoSEQ multiplex PCR, and TCRdb holds only the in-frame ones, with some missing. The repertoire has 270,000 or so clones, 70% to 80% of them found once; the top ten carry about 5.7%. Source: PBMCs, taken at disease progression, from a patient treated with ibrutinib. Receptors were obtained from a human donor with chronic lymphocytic leukemia.

This clone was observed a handful of times. The chain combines TRBV6-1 with TRBJ2-7, with D maybe TRBD1 (5 bases). The CDR3 covers 12 residues. V was trimmed by 6 bases and J by 6 bases, leaving 12 bases between them. From germline, CDR1 is MNHNS and CDR2 SASEGT. The CDR3 reads CASRLRTSEQYF. For the CDR3, the DNA is TGTGCCAGCAGGCTTCGGACATCCGAGCAGTACTTC.

This clone was seen a handful of times. The V and J genes are TRBV5-1 and TRBJ2-7; D is unclear. Trimming took 0 bases from V and 6 from J, leaving 10 bases between them. CDR1 and CDR2 from the germline V gene are SGHRS and YFSETQ. There are 13 residues in the CDR3. The CDR3 DNA reads TGCGCCAGCAGCTTGGGGTTGGATCGCGAGCAGTACTTC. Its protein product is CASSLGLDREQYF.

In this sample, this clone turned up once. The chain carries TRBV27 and TRBJ2-6; D is undetermined. The V end was cut by 5 bases, the J end by 0 bases, with 11 bases between. The CDR3 is 16 amino acids. Per the germline V gene, CDR1 is MNHEY and CDR2 is SMNVEV (reference sequence). The CDR3 reads CASSTLSFSGANVLTF. CDR3 nucleotides: TGTGCCAGCAGTACCCTTAGTTTCTCTGGGGCCAACGTCCTGACTTTC. The complete variable domain, with remaining parts taken from reference TRBV27 and TRBJ2-6, reads EAQVTQNPRYLITVTGKKLTVTCSQNMNHEYMSWYRQDPGLGLRQIYYSMNVEVTDKGDVPEGYKVSRKEKRNFPLILESPSPNQTSLYFCASSTLSFSGANVLTFGAGSRLTVL.

CDR3 amino acids: CASRDRQGAIYEQYF. The DNA of the CDR3 is TGCGCCAGCAGAGACAGACAGGGGGCTATCTACGAGCAGTACTTC. The chain carries TRBV5-1 and TRBJ2-7, with 10 bases matching TRBD1. V was pared by 5 bases and J by 3 bases, with 8 bases of the junction left unmatched. This CDR3 has 15 residues. The germline CDR1 and CDR2 sequences are SGHRS and YFSETQ.

The gene calls are TRBV5-1 and TRBJ1-2, with 8 bases that match TRBD1. CDR1 is SGHRS and CDR2 is YFSETQ in the germline V gene. The CDR3 runs 12 residues. Trimming removed 4 bases from V and 8 bases from J; junction bases left unmatched: 4. The CDR3 protein is CASSRDRMGYTF. The DNA for the CDR3 is TGCGCCAGCAGCCGGGACAGGATGGGCTACACCTTC.

The CDR3 loop is CSVEVEGNLYNEQFF. The CDR3, as DNA: TGCAGCGTTGAAGTGGAGGGAAACCTCTACAATGAGCAGTTCTTC. V gene TRBV29-1 combines with J gene TRBJ2-1; the D gene is possibly TRBD2 (6 bases). Per the germline V gene, CDR1 is SQVTM and CDR2 is ANQGSEA. Trimming removed 1 base at V and 3 bases at J, with 13 bases between. This CDR3 is 15 amino acids long.

The chain couples TRBV7-2 to TRBJ1-2; 8 bases are shared with TRBD1. There are 14 residues in the CDR3. The germline V gene has CDR1 SGHTA and CDR2 FQGNSA. The ends lost 5 bases at V and 4 bases at J; junction bases unmatched: 6. The CDR3 nucleotides read TGTGCCAGCAGCCCCTCGACAGGGGCCTATGGCTACACCTTC. As protein: CASSPSTGAYGYTF.

The chain has TRBV5-6 and TRBJ2-7; TRBD2 matches at 12 bases. The CDR3 consists of 15 residues. J lost 3 bases, V lost 4 bases, and 5 bases had no gene match. CDR1 is SGHDT and CDR2 is YYEEEE in the germline V gene. For the CDR3, the DNA is TGTGCCAGCAGCGCGACTAGCGGGAGCATCTACGAGCAGTACTTC. Translated: CASSATSGSIYEQYF.

J is TRBJ2-5 and V is TRBV1; TRBD2 is the table's D call, not checked against the DNA. TRBV1 is termed a pseudogene. The CDR3 runs 12 residues. As DNA, the CDR3 is TGCACCAGCAGCCAGCGGAATGAGACCCAGTACTTC. Translation gives CTSSQRNETQYF.

The chain combines TRBV18 with TRBJ2-7; D gene ambiguous. V lost 6 bases to trimming and J lost 5 bases, with 17 bases between them. The CDR3 has 14 amino acids. The germline V gene encodes CDR1 KGHSH and CDR2 LQKENI. For the CDR3, the DNA is TGTGCCAGCTCCCCGGTTTTGGGTGGGAACGAGCAGTACTTC. Translation: CASSPVLGGNEQYF.

The DNA of the CDR3 is TGTGCCAGCAGCTTGGGTAGCGTAGCCGAGCAGTACTTC. This translates into CASSLGSVAEQYF. This chain links TRBV11-2 with TRBJ2-7, with D perhaps matching TRBD2 (5 bases). The V end was cut by 3 bases, the J end by 6 bases, with 12 bases between. The CDR3 sequence is 13 residues long. Germline CDR1 reads SGHAT; CDR2 reads FQNNGV.

The CDR3 bases are TGTGCCAGCAGCTTAGTGCAGGGAACTGAAGCTTTCTTT. Its protein product is CASSLVQGTEAFF. V is TRBV7-2 and J is TRBJ1-1; the D gene is possibly TRBD1 (5 bases). Germline assignment: CDR1 SGHTA and CDR2 FQGNSA. The CDR3 is 13 residues long. Trimming removed 1 base at V and 5 bases at J, with 8 bases between.

V usage is TRBV6-5 and J usage is TRBJ1-5; D might be TRBD1 (6 bases). This CDR3 is built from 15 residues. CDR1 MNHEY and CDR2 SVGAGI come from the germline V gene. V was cut by 0 bases and J by 5 bases, with 11 bases left in between. CDR3 in amino acids: CASSYSKGEDQPQHF. Written as DNA, the CDR3 is TGTGCCAGCAGTTACTCGAAGGGGGAGGATCAGCCCCAGCATTTT.

This clone has more than one count but fewer than ten. The chain uses TRBV14 and TRBJ2-7; D gene unclear. V was trimmed by 1 base and J by 6 bases, leaving 10 bases between them. Germline V gene sequence: CDR1 SGHDN, CDR2 FVKESK. CDR3 length: 13 residues. CDR3 sequence (DNA): TGTGCCAGCAGCCAAGTCTACGGGTCCGAGCAGTACTTC. The encoded protein is CASSQVYGSEQYF.

The chain has TRBV5-5 and TRBJ2-5; 7 bases line up with TRBD2. The CDR3 extends over 14 amino acids. The germline gives CDR1 SGHKS, CDR2 YYEKEE (reference sequence). Losses at the gene ends were 4 bases for V and 4 bases for J; bases not matched to a gene: 7. CDR3 sequence: CASSPPTSLETQYF. CDR3 DNA: TGTGCCAGCAGCCCCCCGACTAGCCTAGAGACCCAGTACTTC.

This chain uses TRBV7-8 with TRBJ2-7; 9 bases line up with TRBD1. Germline lookup yields CDR1 SGHVS and CDR2 FQNEAQ. V shed 5 bases, J shed 0 bases, and the junction held 5 bases outside the gene matches. The CDR3 length is 15 residues. CDR3 in DNA: TGTGCCAGCAGCCCAGGGACAGGGAACTCCTACGAGCAGTACTTC. Its protein is CASSPGTGNSYEQYF.